This T cell receptor (beta chain) was sequenced in a study of Graves' ophthalmopathy and Graves' hyperthyroidism. RNA transcripts provided the template for amplifying TCR beta CDR3 regions. HTBI-primed first-round RT-PCR preceded second-round multiplex PCR. MiXCR, applied by TCRdb to the multiplex PCR reads, yields one record per CDR3 protein. The sample lists 150,000 or so distinct CDR3 sequences, 35% to 50% occurring once. This CDR3 region has 14 residues. V dropped 5 bases and J dropped 2; count of bases not matched to a gene: 5. This clonotype appeared many times. This rearrangement joins TRBV12-3 or TRBV12-4 to TRBJ2-7; 8 nucleotides line up with TRBD2. Sequencing was carried out using peripheral blood. The clonotype was recovered from a man between 25 and 39 years old with Graves' ophthalmopathy. The CDR3 loop is CASSPLAGTYEQYF. CDR3 nucleotides: TGTGCCAGCAGTCCGCTAGCGGGCACCTACGAGCAGTACTTC.